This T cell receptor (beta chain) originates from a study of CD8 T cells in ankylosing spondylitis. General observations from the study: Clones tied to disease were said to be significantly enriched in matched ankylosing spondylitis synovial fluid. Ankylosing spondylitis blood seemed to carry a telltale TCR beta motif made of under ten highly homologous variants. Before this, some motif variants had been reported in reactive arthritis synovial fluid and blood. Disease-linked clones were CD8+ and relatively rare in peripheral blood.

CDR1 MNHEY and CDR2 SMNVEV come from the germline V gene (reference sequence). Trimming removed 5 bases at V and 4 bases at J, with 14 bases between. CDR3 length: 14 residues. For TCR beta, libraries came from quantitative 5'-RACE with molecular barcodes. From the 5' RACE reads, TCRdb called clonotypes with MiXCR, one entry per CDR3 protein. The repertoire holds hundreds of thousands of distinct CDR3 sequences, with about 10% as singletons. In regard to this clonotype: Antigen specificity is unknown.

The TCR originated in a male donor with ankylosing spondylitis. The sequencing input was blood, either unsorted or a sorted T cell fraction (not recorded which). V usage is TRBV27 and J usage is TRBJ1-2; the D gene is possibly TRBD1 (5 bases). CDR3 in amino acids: CASSRSGGIYGYTF. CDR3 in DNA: TGTGCCAGCAGTCGCAGCGGGGGTATCTATGGCTACACCTTC.